A single sample gave rise to the 15 T cell receptor beta chains below, sequenced in a study of early T cells in non-severe SARS-CoV-2 infection. From the 5' RACE reads, TCRdb called clonotypes with MiXCR, one entry per CDR3 protein. The data show roughly 75,000 distinct CDR3 sequences, with about an eighth seen just once and about 3% held by the top ten. Sequencing used whole blood. The source is an adult who was a healthcare worker with PCR-confirmed SARS-CoV-2 infection or an uninfected control (not recorded which).

The chain couples TRBV28 to TRBJ2-1; TRBD1 agrees at 7 bases. Germline CDR1 reads MDHEN; CDR2 reads SYDVKM. The CDR3 spans 13 residues. Unmatched junction bases numbered 9, after V lost 9 bases and J lost 7 bases. CDR3 in amino acids: CASAPGQRNEQFF. The CDR3 bases are TGTGCCAGTGCTCCGGGACAGAGAAATGAGCAGTTCTTC.

This clonotype has only a few counts. The rearrangement uses TRBV20-1 and TRBJ2-3; 12 nucleotides match TRBD2. V was pared by 1 base and J by 8 bases, with 13 bases of the junction left unmatched. The CDR3 contains 17 residues. Germline V CDR1 and CDR2: DFQATT, SNEGSKA (reference sequence). This CDR3 reads CSARGILAGGDVGTQYF. CDR3 in DNA: TGCAGTGCTAGAGGAATACTAGCGGGGGGCGACGTGGGTACGCAGTATTTT.

The chain's CDR3 is CASMRGQGNQPQHF. Written as DNA, the CDR3 is TGTGCCAGCATGCGAGGCCAGGGCAATCAGCCCCAGCATTTT. The V and J genes are TRBV2 and TRBJ1-5; D remains unclear. The CDR3 loop spans 14 amino acids. Germline V gene sequence: CDR1 SNHLY, CDR2 FYNNEI. Trimming left V 7 bases short and J 2 bases short, with 12 bases between.

The chain carries TRBV20-1 and TRBJ2-7; the D gene is possibly TRBD1 (7 bases). Germline V gene lookup returns CDR1 DFQATT and CDR2 SNEGSKA (reference sequence). The ends were cut back, 0 bases at V and 10 bases at J, with 19 bases in the middle. The length of the CDR3 is 14 residues. The DNA of the CDR3 is TGCAGTGCTAGAGAGGGACAGCGGTTGCGGGACCAGTACTTC. This translates into CSAREGQRLRDQYF.

This CDR3 reads CSALGTSGAKNIQYF. The CDR3 DNA reads as TGCAGCGCCCTAGGGACTAGCGGAGCCAAAAACATTCAGTACTTC. The V gene is TRBV29-1, the J gene TRBJ2-4; 11 bases map to TRBD2. The ends lost 7 bases at V and 0 bases at J; junction bases unmatched: 5. The CDR3 length is 15 residues. CDR1 and CDR2 from the germline V gene are SQVTM and ANQGSEA.

This clonotype was counted a few times. The chain links TRBV28 to TRBJ2-7; 11 bases align to TRBD2. The CDR3 sequence is 17 residues long. Germline V gives CDR1 MDHEN, CDR2 SYDVKM. Trimming at V came to 6 bases and at J to 2 bases, leaving 12 bases not matched to a gene. CDR3 sequence reads: CASSFPSLAGGAYEQYF. The DNA of the CDR3 is TGTGCCAGCAGCTTCCCATCCTTAGCGGGAGGGGCCTACGAGCAGTACTTC.

Many counts were recorded for this clonotype. The chain employs TRBV28 and TRBJ2-3; 12 bases are a match to TRBD2. Germline CDR1 and CDR2: MDHEN and SYDVKM. The CDR3 runs to 16 residues. V was pared by 2 bases and J by 5 bases, with 5 bases of the junction left unmatched. The CDR3, as DNA: TGTGCCAGCAGTTTAGACCTAGCGGGAGGGCAAGATACGCAGTATTTT. It translates to CASSLDLAGGQDTQYF.

This clonotype turned up a few times. The chain employs TRBV7-9 and TRBJ2-1; 7 bases are shared with TRBD1. The CDR3 has 12 amino acids. The germline CDR1 and CDR2 sequences are SEHNR and FQNEAQ (reference sequence). V lost 5 bases, J lost 6 bases, and 1 base stayed unmatched. The chain's CDR3 is CASSRQGNEQFF. The CDR3 DNA reads as TGTGCCAGCAGCCGACAGGGCAATGAGCAGTTCTTC.

This chain links TRBV29-1 with TRBJ2-1, with 11 bases identical to TRBD1. V gave up 3 bases and J gave up 16 bases; unmatched junction bases: 5. Germline-derived CDR1 and CDR2 are SQVTM and ANQGSEA. This CDR3 is built from 11 residues. CDR3 residues: CSVDGTGGFFF. The CDR3 DNA reads TGCAGCGTTGACGGGACAGGGGGGTTTTTCTTC.

This clonotype was seen more than once but under ten times. This chain joins TRBV29-1 and TRBJ2-1; 9 bases are shared with TRBD2. The ends lost 6 bases at V and 6 bases at J; junction bases unmatched: 12. Germline CDR1 is SQVTM and CDR2 is ANQGSEA. The CDR3 contains 15 residues. CDR3 nucleotides: TGCAGCGTATTCTCCTTAGCGGGAGCGGTCAATGAGCAGTTCTTC. It encodes CSVFSLAGAVNEQFF.

This clonotype came up a few times. The V gene is TRBV5-5, the J gene TRBJ1-1, with unresolved D. Per the germline V gene, CDR1 is SGHKS and CDR2 is YYEKEE (reference sequence). This CDR3 comprises 15 residues. The germline V and J ends were trimmed by 1 base and 2 bases, with 12 bases remaining between them. The CDR3 reads CASSLRNGLNTEAFF. CDR3 nucleotide sequence: TGTGCCAGCAGCTTGAGGAACGGACTCAACACTGAAGCTTTCTTT.

The table lists this clonotype with many counts. At one boundary the junction diverges from the germline segment, which might be a read error. The genes are TRBV7-9 and TRBJ1-1; the D gene is possibly TRBD1 (6 bases). The germline CDR1 and CDR2 sequences are SEHNR and FQNEAQ (reference sequence). This CDR3 comprises 13 residues. CDR3 nucleotides: TGTGCCAGCACCTTAGGGGGGCGGACTGAAGCTTTCTTT. It yields the protein CASTLGGRTEAFF.

The sample holds many counts of this clonotype. This chain links TRBV5-1 with TRBJ2-3; 8 nucleotides match TRBD2. The length of the CDR3 is 16 residues. Per the germline V gene, CDR1 is SGHRS and CDR2 is YFSETQ. J lost 3 bases, V lost 4 bases, and 10 bases had no gene match. DNA of the CDR3: TGCGCCAGCAGCGCGGGGAGCGGGAGTGGGACAGATACGCAGTATTTT. Translating gives CASSAGSGSGTDTQYF.

V usage is TRBV28 and J usage is TRBJ1-5; a possible D gene is TRBD1 (5 bases). Trimming cost V 7 bases and J 4 bases, with 23 bases left between them. Germline values: CDR1 MDHEN, CDR2 SYDVKM. The CDR3 is 17 residues long. The CDR3 region has the DNA TGTGCCAGCACATTACCTGGGGCACGGTGGGGTAATCAGCCCCAGCATTTT. This gives the protein CASTLPGARWGNQPQHF.

V and J are TRBV28 and TRBJ2-1; D is unclear. There are 13 residues in the CDR3. Trimming took 4 bases from V and 2 from J, leaving 6 bases between them. Germline-derived CDR1 and CDR2 are MDHEN and SYDVKM. The DNA of the CDR3 is TGTGCCAGCAGTTCCGCAGCCTACAATGAGCAGTTCTTC. Its protein is CASSSAAYNEQFF.